This TCR beta chain was retrieved from a study of human T cells and chemical hapten exposure listed by TCRdb under 2021. In terms of the full investigation: For sensitization, 2% DPC in acetone was applied to an approximately 2 cm by approximately 2 cm area of upper inner arm skin. Patch testing on the upper back used Finn chambers containing 0.01% DPC, with scoring done after 6 days according to International Contact Dermatitis Research Group standards. Most of the patients in the cohort were female, and the cohort covered alopecia areata with under or over 50% scalp involvement, alopecia totalis and alopecia universalis. Throughout the roughly 23-week study period, patients were also given weekly therapeutic DPC doses on the scalp. This study followed changes in the peripheral blood TCR repertoire in vivo during primary and secondary sensitization of alopecia patients to the hapten diphenylcyclopropenone (DPC). Patient blood was sampled pre-sensitization (week 0) and at 2, 6 and about 24 weeks after DPC sensitization. Libraries were combined into a pool for sequencing, and differences in TCR yield between samples came mainly from small differences in library volumes within the pool. Twenty-nine alopecia patients gave blood for TCR sequencing at one to four time points (pre-sensitization, 2, 6 and 24 weeks).

The CDR3 runs 13 residues from the cysteine to the phenylalanine. The sequence is cut down to CDR3 DNA, 39 bases in frame from base 1. The trim is 2 bases for V and 5 bases for J, with a gap of 11 bases between the germline ends. CDR1 and CDR2 were assigned from the germline V gene (reference sequence) as DFQATT and SNEGSKA. Findings and caveats that apply to the study as a whole: DPC sensitization did not change how many TCRs were above 1 in 1000 frequency, and no evidence was found of alterations in global repertoire structure. Patch test score was positively correlated with the number of PT1 expanded TCRs, with significance at thresholds 8, 16 and 32 but not at 4. Significantly more large CDR3 similarity clusters were formed by expanded TCRs than by pre-sensitization or healthy control sets, consistent with antigen-driven responses. All patients had alopecia, a presumed autoimmune disease, so their immune response might differ from that of healthy individuals. After repeated subsampling, changes were observed in the strength of the expansion versus patch-test correlation and in the threshold at which the correlation became significant.

Library generation was performed with RACE. Sequenced using a NextSeq 500. During library preparation, unique molecular identifiers were attached to individual cDNA molecules so that TCRs could be counted quantitatively and reproducibly. For every blood RNA sample, sequencing covered both the TCR alpha and TCR beta chains. The original pipeline was this. Samples had a median of roughly 87,000 TCRs, with a range from roughly 20,000 to 690,600. The Decombinator software suite was used to annotate the V, J and CDR3 of the TCR reads. Every sample was subsampled to the same number of TCRs (28,000) for the PS versus PT1 abundance plots. Expanded TCRs were defined as absent before sensitization and observed at least eight times at the 2-week time point. In TCRdb, the public reads were trimmed at Q25 with fastp and aligned with MiXCR, with productive beta chains retained. All rows with the same CDR3 protein become a single entry with the most common DNA and genes. Here the V and J calls rest on TCRdb's processing, not on the authors' analysis. The sample table contains 180,000 or so distinct CDR3 sequences; only one count was recorded for approximately 15% of them. The ten biggest clones cover 1.7% of the sample.

The intended sense of this specimen's time point label: patch test 1, 2 weeks after DPC sensitization. Explained via the paper, the treatment or condition label denotes: therapeutic diphenylcyclopropenone sensitization with weekly scalp DPC. At each patch-test visit, blood was drawn before the patch test was applied. Patients were eligible if aged 18 to 70, diagnosed with alopecia and judged suitable for DPC therapy, and pregnant patients were excluded. Total RNA was isolated from unfractionated whole blood collected in Tempus Blood RNA tubes. About this clonotype: The clone's antigen remains unknown. Base qualities are not recorded, but no much larger clone differs from it by a single base.

The rearranged chain carries TRBV20-1 and TRBJ2-3; perhaps TRBD2 is the D gene, with 5 bases matching. This TCR derives from a woman aged 25 to 39 with alopecia areata. Some clones in this sample may be carry-over from other donors' samples. Material: whole blood, obtained in connection with sensitization to the hapten diphenylcyclopropenone (DPC). The nucleotides are TGCAGTGCTAGATACGAGGGCCGAGATACGCAGTATTTT. Its translation is CSARYEGRDTQYF.